This T cell receptor (beta chain) comes out of a study of T cells in Graves' hyperthyroidism and ophthalmopathy (dated by TCRdb to the late 2010s). For context, the study as a whole: Peripheral blood samples were taken at the time of initial diagnosis, prior to any treatment. A discovery cohort of around 100 patients, roughly 43 with Graves' ophthalmopathy and fewer than 65 with stable Graves' hyperthyroidism, was used to find distinguishing TCR V-J signatures. An independent validation cohort of under 20 hyperthyroidism patients and approximately 15 patients who later progressed to ophthalmopathy tested prospective prediction of ophthalmopathy. The approximately 98 discovery patients were randomly divided into training and test sets at a 7:3 ratio. Thyroid tissue and blood T-cell repertoires from roughly 6 Graves' hyperthyroidism patients were also compared in the study. After sampling, hyperthyroidism patients received methimazole starting at 30 mg daily, and ophthalmopathy patients received high-dose intravenous methylprednisolone. The paper describes TCR Vbeta CDR3 sequencing of about 140 peripheral blood samples, made up of roughly 45 ophthalmopathy patients, around 78 hyperthyroidism patients and some 17 progressor patients. Findings and caveats that apply to the study as a whole: No statistical method was used to set the sample size in advance, and investigators knew the group allocation. In cross-validation, a model built on a 13 V-J signature told ophthalmopathy apart from stable hyperthyroidism with 85% to 90% sensitivity and about 81% specificity, and in testing the same model reached 80%/75%. In validation, the model predicted progression to ophthalmopathy a median of about 6 months before onset, with approximately 71% sensitivity and almost 75% specificity. Most expanded thyroid clonotypes (frequency above 0.001) were also detected in blood, suggesting blood repertoires may reflect thyroid immune responses.

Remarks on this clonotype: There is no known antigen for this receptor. The record has no base qualities; no much larger clone is one base away.

Amplification of TCR beta CDR3 regions was carried out from RNA transcripts. The first round of RT-PCR for the TCR CDR3 was performed with the HTBI primer set and the Qiagen OneStep RT-PCR kit. Libraries were constructed in a second round of multiplex PCR, after which size selection and purification were carried out. Paired-end sequencing of the libraries was performed with 100 bp reads on an Illumina HiSeq2000. The paper's processing steps were these. SOAPnuke was used to process the raw data, with reads discarded if the reads contained adapters or uncalled bases, had a mean Phred below 15, or lacked an exact constant-primer or identifier match. COPE v1.2.5 was used to merge high-quality paired reads, and clonotypes were defined as unique nucleotide sequences. MiTCR v1.1 was used to align clonotypes to the IMGT TRBV, TRBD and TRBJ reference segments. Analysis was restricted to V-J combinations with a frequency above 0.0001, which covered approximately 99% of repertoires. A TCS score was defined as the ratio of F50 (clonal expansion) to E x V (chaos), with BLOSUM62-based TCRdist applied between CDR3 peptides within each V-J. Welch's t-statistics and random forest reduced 500 to 550 V-J features to about 12, which were used in a naive Bayes classifier (R e1071). TCRdb applied fastp at Q25 and MiXCR to the public reads, then kept only in-frame beta chains. Merged by CDR3 protein, the rows form single entries marked with the most common genes and DNA. These V and J calls originate from TCRdb's pipeline instead of the authors' own analysis. Here the sample has roughly 300,000 distinct CDR3 sequences; over 20% occur a single time. The top ten clones comprise 50% of the sample.

A patient counted as having stable Graves' hyperthyroidism if no progression to ophthalmopathy occurred over 18 months of follow-up. The hyperthyroidism patients were between 18 and 65 years old and newly diagnosed, with a disease duration of less than 2 months. The study excluded patients with uncontrolled infections, other autoimmune diseases, pregnancy or lactation. Diagnoses relied on clinical symptoms, serum thyroxine and TRAb, thyroid ultrasound and orbital computed tomography. PBMCs were isolated from 10 ml of fresh peripheral blood by Ficoll-Paque density gradient centrifugation. Total RNA was extracted with Trizol reagent, and quality was checked on an Agilent 2100 Bioanalyzer. The CDR3 runs 13 amino acids, cysteine and phenylalanine included. Only CDR3 DNA remains: 39 bases, in frame from the first base. V ends up 1 base short and J 5 bases short, with an unmatched junction base count of 4. The germline V gene (reference sequence) sets CDR1 to DFQATT and CDR2 to SNEGSKA.

Recombination joined TRBV20-1 with TRBJ2-7, and 8 junction bases match TRBD2. The sequence came from a woman in her fifties or sixties with Graves' hyperthyroidism. Material for sequencing was blood. The nucleotide sequence reads TGCAGTGCTAGAGCCGGACTAGCTGACGAGCAGTACTTC. Protein translation: CSARAGLADEQYF.